A single sample gave rise to the 10 T cell receptor beta chains below, sequenced in a study of vaccination and CD4 T cells after COVID-19. No antigens are known for them. The treatment: roughly 11-day PBMC culture with coronavirus spike peptide pools or control peptides (ViraFEST assay). Scientists ran DNA taken from cultured CD4+ T cells through the Oncomine TCR Beta short-read assay for sequencing. A single record per CDR3 protein comes from TCRdb applying MiXCR to the PCR reads. The table shows approximately 17,000 distinct CDR3 sequences, with nearly 50% occurring only once. The sample consisted of CD4+ T cells from blood, cultured in vitro, taken before SARS-CoV-2 vaccination. The receptor set was obtained from a human donor who had recovered from COVID-19.

The chain recombines TRBV27 with TRBJ1-2, with D perhaps TRBD1 (6 bases). The germline CDR1 and CDR2 sequences are MNHEY and SMNVEV (reference sequence). There are 14 residues in the CDR3. Trimming removed 10 bases from V and 8 bases from J, with 23 bases in between. The CDR3 loop reads CATAHSQGASGYTF. In DNA form, the CDR3 reads TGTGCCACCGCCCACTCACAGGGAGCGTCCGGCTACACCTTC.

The J gene is TRBJ1-2, the V gene TRBV6-2 or TRBV6-3; 7 bases are a match to TRBD1. This CDR3 has 13 amino acids. Germline V lookup: CDR1 MNHEY, CDR2 SVGEGT. With 5 bases clipped from V and 4 bases from J, the junction kept 4 bases outside the gene matches. In nucleotides, the CDR3 is TGTGCCAGCAGTCCGGGACAGATCTATGGCTACACCTTC. It translates to CASSPGQIYGYTF.

This sequence joins TRBV7-8 and TRBJ1-6; no clear D gene. V shed 5 bases and J shed 7 bases, with 15 bases lying between them. The CDR3 runs to 15 residues. The germline CDR1 and CDR2 sequences are SGHVS and FQNEAQ. Here the CDR3 DNA reads TGTGCCAGCAGCCACCGGGAGGGAGTAAATTCACCCCTCCACTTT. Its translation is CASSHREGVNSPLHF.

DNA of the CDR3: TGTGCCACCAGTGATTATCATACAGGGAACACCGGGGAGCTGTTTTTT. It translates to CATSDYHTGNTGELFF. The chain is built from TRBV24-1 and TRBJ2-2, with a tentative D call TRBD1 (5 bases). The CDR3 runs 16 residues. CDR1 and CDR2 from the germline V gene are KGHDR and SFDVKD. Trimming pared 2 bases from V and 1 base from J, leaving 10 bases between.

The chain joins TRBV5-4 to TRBJ2-7; D is perhaps TRBD1 or TRBD2 (6 bases each). V was cut by 4 bases and J by 6 bases, with 14 bases left in between. The CDR3 is 13 residues long. Germline-derived CDR1 and CDR2 are SGHNT and YYREEE (reference sequence). Here the CDR3 DNA reads TGTGCCAGCAGCGAGGGGGGACCCGGCGAGCAGTACTTC. Protein sequence: CASSEGGPGEQYF. Based on the CDR3 plus reference TRBV5-4 and TRBJ2-7, the full variable domain is ETGVTQSPTHLIKTRGQQVTLRCSSQSGHNTVSWYQQALGQGPQFIFQYYREEENGRGNFPPRFSGLQFPNYSSELNVNALELDDSALYLCASSEGGPGEQYFGPGTRLTVT.

This chain connects TRBV7-8 to TRBJ2-1; 10 positions match TRBD2. The germline V gene encodes CDR1 SGHVS and CDR2 FQNEAQ. V shed 3 bases and J 7 bases; nucleotides not matched to a gene: 3. The length of the CDR3 is 14 residues. The CDR3 here is CASSFGLAENEQFF. The DNA of the CDR3 is TGTGCCAGCAGCTTTGGACTAGCGGAGAATGAGCAGTTCTTC.

This clonotype was counted between two and nine times. The chain combines TRBV20-1 with TRBJ1-4; TRBD1 agrees at 8 bases. Germline CDR1 reads DFQATT; CDR2 reads SNEGSKA (reference sequence). V lost 4 bases and J lost 7; bases outside the gene matches: 8. The CDR3 has 14 residues. CDR3 protein: CSAIRTGLREKLFF. Here the CDR3 DNA reads TGCAGTGCTATTAGGACAGGGCTTCGTGAAAAACTGTTTTTT.

The J gene is TRBJ2-7, the V gene TRBV11-3; TRBD2 matches at 7 bases. V gave up 3 bases and J gave up 1 base; unmatched junction bases: 6. The CDR3 runs 15 residues. Germline CDR1 and CDR2: SGHNT and YENEEA. CDR3 DNA: TGTGCCAGCAGCTTGGGGGGGGAAGTGTCCTACGAGCAGTACTTC. Translated: CASSLGGEVSYEQYF. Supplemented by reference TRBV11-3 and TRBJ2-7, the full variable domain reads EAGVVQSPRYKIIEKKQPVAFWCNPISGHNTLYWYLQNLGQGPELLIRYENEEAVDDSQLPKDRFSAERLKGVDSTLKIQPAELGDSAVYLCASSLGGEVSYEQYFGPGTRLTVT.

Here the CDR3 reads CASRSTGMGATEAFF. As DNA, the CDR3 is TGTGCCAGCAGGTCGACAGGGATGGGAGCCACTGAAGCTTTCTTT. The genes are TRBV5-6 and TRBJ1-1, with TRBD1 matching 7 bases. V shed 5 bases, J shed 4 bases, and the junction held 11 bases outside the gene matches. This CDR3 is built from 15 residues. Germline V gene data show CDR1 as SGHDT and CDR2 as YYEEEE.

As concerns this clonotype: At one end, the junction sequence differs from germline, possibly due to a read error. CDR3 sequence reads: CASSFGGQGNQPQHF. Written as DNA, the CDR3 is TGTGCCAGTAGCTTCGGGGGCCAGGGCAACCAGCCCCAGCATTTT. The J gene is TRBJ1-5, the V gene TRBV19; a weak D match, TRBD1 (6 bases). The CDR3 covers 15 residues. The germline gives CDR1 LNHDA, CDR2 SQIVND (reference sequence).